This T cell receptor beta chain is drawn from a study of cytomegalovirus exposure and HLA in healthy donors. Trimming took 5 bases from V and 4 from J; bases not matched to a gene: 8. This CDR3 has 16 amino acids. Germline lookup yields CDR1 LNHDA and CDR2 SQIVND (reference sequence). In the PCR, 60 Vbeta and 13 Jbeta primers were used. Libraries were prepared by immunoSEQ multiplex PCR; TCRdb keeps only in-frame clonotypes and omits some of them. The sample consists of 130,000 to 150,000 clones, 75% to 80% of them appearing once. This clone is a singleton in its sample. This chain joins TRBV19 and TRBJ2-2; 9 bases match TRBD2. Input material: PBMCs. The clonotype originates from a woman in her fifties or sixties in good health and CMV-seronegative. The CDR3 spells CASSPVAGEFTGELFF. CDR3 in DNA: TGTGCCAGTAGTCCGGTAGCGGGGGAGTTCACCGGGGAGCTGTTTTTT.